Each of the 29 T cell receptor beta chains below was sequenced from the same sample in a study of CD8+ T cells in alopecia areata listed by TCRdb under 2018. This specimen's time point label, interpreted: about 4 weeks on oral tofacitinib. The treatment or condition label, as the study defines it: oral pan-JAK inhibitor, 5-10 mg twice daily. The library relied on the immunoSEQ multiplex PCR assay. RNA was extracted from all samples and reverse transcribed into cDNA, which served as template for TCR sequencing. Sourced from immuneACCESS, this table was stored by TCRdb with only in-frame sequences that have V and J called. A share of the clones is absent; for the studies checked, an unresolved V gene accounts for under half, and the remainder has no known explanation. In this sample the table shows more than 130,000 clones, approximately 85% of which occur a single time. In total, the top ten clones hold roughly 25% of the sample.

This specimen was CD8+ T cells sorted from blood, taken at week 4, from a patient treated with tofacitinib. The receptors here all came from a human donor with alopecia areata.

This sequence joins TRBV7-9 and TRBJ2-7, with 9 bases that match TRBD1. Germline-derived CDR1 and CDR2 are SEHNR and FQNEAQ (reference sequence). Unmatched junction bases numbered 9, after V lost 5 bases and J lost 4 bases. The CDR3 is 15 residues long. The CDR3 coding sequence is TGTGCCAGCAGCGAAGAGGACAGGGGTTTTTACGAGCAGTACTTC. This encodes CASSEEDRGFYEQYF.

This chain uses TRBV6-5 with TRBJ1-1, with a tentative D call TRBD1 (6 bases). V lost 6 bases and J 6 bases, leaving 8 bases between the germline ends. Looked up from germline, CDR1 is MNHEY and CDR2 is SVGAGI. This CDR3 is built from 11 residues. Written as DNA, the CDR3 is TGTGCCAGCAGACAGGGTGCTGAAGCTTTCTTT. This sequence encodes CASRQGAEAFF.

This clone has only a few counts. The chain carries TRBV7-9 and TRBJ2-3; D may be TRBD1 (5 bases). Trimming pared 6 bases from V and 0 bases from J, leaving 7 bases between. This CDR3 has 13 residues. CDR1 is SEHNR and CDR2 is FQNEAQ in the germline V gene (reference sequence). Written as DNA, the CDR3 is TGTGCCAGCAGTCGACAGAGCACAGATACGCAGTATTTT. Amino acid sequence: CASSRQSTDTQYF. Drawing the rest from reference TRBV7-9 and TRBJ2-3, the complete variable domain is DTGVSQNPRHKITKRGQNVTFRCDPISEHNRLYWYRQTLGQGPEFLTYFQNEAQLEKSRLLSDRFSAERPKGSFSTLEIQRTEQGDSAMYLCASSRQSTDTQYFGPGTRLTVL.

This chain links TRBV5-6 with TRBJ2-3, with D hard to call. Germline V gene data show CDR1 as SGHDT and CDR2 as YYEEEE. V was shortened by 0 bases and J by 2 bases, with 16 bases between the two germline ends. This CDR3 contains 17 residues. Here the CDR3 reads CASSLAKSQFYTDTQYF. CDR3 nucleotides: TGTGCCAGCAGCTTGGCCAAGAGTCAGTTTTACACAGATACGCAGTATTTT.

Concerning this clone: This specimen includes other DNA sequences encoding the same CDR3. The chain links TRBV5-6 to TRBJ2-2, with 10 nucleotides matching TRBD2. Germline CDR1 is SGHDT and CDR2 is YYEEEE. Trimming cost V 5 bases and J 4 bases; bases outside gene matches: 5. CDR3 size: 15 residues. This CDR3 is CASRVAGGFTGELFF. CDR3 in DNA: TGTGCCAGCAGAGTAGCGGGAGGATTCACCGGGGAGCTGTTTTTT.

The chain combines TRBV19 with TRBJ1-5; D remains unclear. V lost 0 bases, J lost 6 bases, and 18 bases lay in between. CDR1 is LNHDA and CDR2 is SQIVND in the germline V gene (reference sequence). This CDR3 spans 17 amino acids. In DNA form, the CDR3 reads TGTGCCAGTAGTATAGATCTTGTCTCCTCCCGTGGTCAGCCCCAGCATTTT. Protein sequence: CASSIDLVSSRGQPQHF.

The CDR3 coding sequence is TGTGCCAGCAGTAGCGGGGGAATGGAGACCCAGTACTTC. Residues: CASSSGGMETQYF. The J gene is TRBJ2-5, the V gene TRBV2; 8 nucleotides line up with TRBD2. Trimming cost V 5 bases and J 5 bases; bases outside gene matches: 4. The V gene's germline CDR1 is SNHLY and CDR2 FYNNEI. The CDR3 totals 13 residues.

The rearrangement links TRBV29-1 to TRBJ2-1; D is perhaps TRBD2 (6 bases). With 3 bases removed from V and 10 bases from J, the gap between germline ends came to 10 bases. Germline V gene lookup returns CDR1 SQVTM and CDR2 ANQGSEA. The CDR3 is 11 amino acids. As DNA, the CDR3 is TGCAGCGTTGAGCGGGACTTAGAGCAGTTCTTC. The encoded protein is CSVERDLEQFF.

The chain has TRBV7-9 and TRBJ2-7; D is possibly TRBD1 or TRBD2 (5 bases each). The V and J ends lost 4 bases and 5 bases respectively, with 21 bases between them. Germline CDR1 reads SEHNR; CDR2 reads FQNEAQ (reference sequence). The CDR3 is made up of 16 amino acids. The CDR3 sequence is CASSSPTRVSRDEQYF. The CDR3 region has the DNA TGTGCCAGCAGCTCACCCACCAGGGTTTCGCGGGACGAGCAGTACTTC.

The chain employs TRBV10-3 and TRBJ2-7; D gene uncertain. Germline V CDR1 and CDR2: ENHRY, SYGVKD. This CDR3 is 14 amino acids long. V was shortened by 4 bases and J by 1 base, with 11 bases between the two germline ends. CDR3 nucleotides: TGTGCCATCAGTGCCTCCGTGGGGTCCTACGAGCAGTACTTC. Protein: CAISASVGSYEQYF.

The chain uses TRBV5-4 and TRBJ1-1, with 9 bases identical to TRBD1. The CDR3 contains 14 residues. CDR1 SGHNT and CDR2 YYREEE come from the germline V gene (reference sequence). V was pared by 3 bases and J by 3 bases, with 3 bases of the junction left unmatched. The CDR3 DNA sequence: TGTGCCAGCAGCTCCCGGGACAGGGACACTGAAGCTTTCTTT. This codes for CASSSRDRDTEAFF.

This chain uses TRBV21-1 with TRBJ2-2; the tabulated D call, TRBD2, remains unverified against the DNA. TRBV21-1 is recorded as a pseudogene. This CDR3 has 17 residues. CDR3 loop: CASSKGEVGGDFGELFF. DNA for the CDR3: TGTGCCAGCAGCAAAGGGGAGGTCGGCGGGGACTTCGGGGAGCTGTTTTTT.

The J gene is TRBJ1-5, the V gene TRBV9; D is uncertain. The germline gives CDR1 SGDLS, CDR2 YYNGEE. Trimming took off 3 bases at V and 6 bases at J, with 13 bases between the two ends. The CDR3 spans 14 residues. Written as DNA, the CDR3 is TGTGCCAGCAGCGCCGGCCTATCCGGTCAGCCCCAGCATTTT. It is translated as CASSAGLSGQPQHF. Full variable domain (outside the CDR3, taken from reference TRBV9 and TRBJ1-5): DSGVTQTPKHLITATGQRVTLRCSPRSGDLSVYWYQQSLDQGLQFLIQYYNGEERAKGNILERFSAQQFPDLHSELNLSSLELGDSALYFCASSAGLSGQPQHFGDGTRLSIL.

The chain joins TRBV7-9 to TRBJ2-7; tentatively, D is TRBD1 (6 bases). The V gene lost 7 bases and the J gene lost 3 bases, with 13 bases spanning the gap. Germline values: CDR1 SEHNR, CDR2 FQNEAQ (reference sequence). The CDR3 contains 13 residues. CDR3 DNA sequence: TGTGCCAGCAATCCGCAGGGGAACTACGAGCAGTACTTC. This gives the protein CASNPQGNYEQYF.

The genes are TRBV4-2 and TRBJ2-7, with D perhaps TRBD1 (5 bases). Germline-derived CDR1 and CDR2 are LGHNA and YNFKEQ. The CDR3 has 14 amino acids. V shed 2 bases and J shed 4 bases, with 12 bases lying between them. CDR3 sequence: CASSQTLAGYEQYF. The CDR3 DNA follows: TGTGCCAGCAGCCAAACCCTGGCAGGGTACGAGCAGTACTTC.

A note on this clone: The same CDR3 also results from other DNA sequences found in this sample. The rearrangement uses TRBV4-3 and TRBJ2-1; D may be TRBD1 or TRBD2 (7 bases each). The CDR3 has 15 amino acids. V gave up 1 base and J gave up 4 bases, with 11 bases separating them. Germline CDR1 LGHNA, CDR2 YSLEER. This chain's CDR3 is CASSQGQGGYNEQFF. The DNA for the CDR3 is TGCGCCAGCAGCCAAGGCCAGGGGGGGTACAATGAGCAGTTCTTC.

The chain is built from TRBV13 and TRBJ2-5; a possible D gene is TRBD2 (5 bases). Germline V gene lookup returns CDR1 PRHDT and CDR2 FYEKMQ (reference sequence). The V and J ends lost 4 bases and 5 bases respectively, with 14 bases between them. This CDR3 spans 14 amino acids. Here the CDR3 DNA reads TGTGCCAGCAGCTCACCCCTAGCTCGGGAGACCCAGTACTTC. It encodes CASSSPLARETQYF.

This clone was seen a handful of times. The chain couples TRBV5-6 to TRBJ2-7, with D perhaps TRBD1 or TRBD2 (5 bases each). Germline CDR1 is SGHDT and CDR2 is YYEEEE. Trimming removed 1 base from V and 6 bases from J, with 17 bases in between. The CDR3 consists of 15 residues. In DNA form, the CDR3 reads TGTGCCAGCAGCTTGTCCTCCGGGACCCCCCTCGAGCAGTACTTC. Protein sequence: CASSLSSGTPLEQYF. Full variable domain (rest looked up from reference TRBV5-6 and TRBJ2-7): DAGVTQSPTHLIKTRGQQVTLRCSPKSGHDTVSWYQQALGQGPQFIFQYYEEEERQRGNFPDRFSGHQFPNYSSELNVNALLLGDSALYLCASSLSSGTPLEQYFGPGTRLTVT.

The chain is built from TRBV7-3 and TRBJ2-1, with D tentatively TRBD2 (6 bases). The CDR3 sequence is 15 residues long. The germline CDR1 and CDR2 sequences are SGHTA and FQGTGA. The V gene lost 2 bases and the J gene lost 2 bases, with 10 bases spanning the gap. CDR3 DNA: TGTGCCAGCAGCTTACCGGGGGTACCCTACAATGAGCAGTTCTTC. Its protein is CASSLPGVPYNEQFF.

V gene TRBV5-4 combines with J gene TRBJ2-5; 11 bases match TRBD2. The length of the CDR3 is 19 residues. The V and J ends lost 3 bases and 2 bases, in that order; junction bases with no gene match: 15. Germline values: CDR1 SGHNT, CDR2 YYREEE (reference sequence). This chain's CDR3 is CASSSHNTGTSGIQETQYF. In DNA form, the CDR3 reads TGTGCCAGCAGCTCACACAACACCGGGACTAGCGGTATACAAGAGACCCAGTACTTC. The full variable domain, rest sourced from reference TRBV5-4 and TRBJ2-5, is ETGVTQSPTHLIKTRGQQVTLRCSSQSGHNTVSWYQQALGQGPQFIFQYYREEENGRGNFPPRFSGLQFPNYSSELNVNALELDDSALYLCASSSHNTGTSGIQETQYFGPGTRLLVL.

The chain is built from TRBV27 and TRBJ2-5; 9 nucleotides match TRBD2. The J segment lost 5 bases and the V segment lost 6 bases, leaving 10 bases of the junction unmatched. Germline loops: CDR1 MNHEY, CDR2 SMNVEV (reference sequence). The CDR3 is 15 amino acids. For the CDR3, the DNA is TGTGCCAGCAGGTCCCTTTCCAGCGGGGGGGAGACCCAGTACTTC. Its protein is CASRSLSSGGETQYF.

A single count supports this clone. The chain recombines TRBV15 with TRBJ2-7, with D maybe TRBD1 (6 bases). This CDR3 spans 15 amino acids. Germline CDR1 reads LNHNV; CDR2 reads YYDKDF (reference sequence). V gave up 0 bases and J gave up 5 bases, with 14 bases separating them. The CDR3 loop is CATSRDKAQGHEQYF. CDR3 nucleotides: TGTGCCACCAGCAGAGACAAGGCTCAGGGGCACGAGCAGTACTTC.

This clone was picked up a small number of times. The chain employs TRBV4-1 and TRBJ2-1; 9 nucleotides align to TRBD2. Trimming at V came to 2 bases and at J to 10 bases, leaving 15 bases not matched to a gene. This CDR3 spans 17 amino acids. In germline, CDR1 is MGHRA, CDR2 YSYEKL. In DNA form, the CDR3 reads TGCGCCAGCAGCCAAACCCTGCTAGCGGGGCCCGCAGGGGAGCAGTTCTTC. Residues: CASSQTLLAGPAGEQFF.

The chain uses TRBV7-2 and TRBJ1-2; no clear D. The V end was cut by 5 bases, the J end by 6 bases, with 16 bases between. This CDR3 is 14 amino acids long. Germline V gene lookup returns CDR1 SGHTA and CDR2 FQGNSA. CDR3 region: CASSRPGPRHGYTF. DNA for the CDR3: TGTGCCAGCAGCCGACCGGGCCCCAGGCATGGCTACACCTTC. Drawing the rest from reference TRBV7-2 and TRBJ1-2, the complete variable domain is GAGVSQSPSNKVTEKGKDVELRCDPISGHTALYWYRQSLGQGLEFLIYFQGNSAPDKSGLPSDRFSAERTGGSVSTLTIQRTQQEDSAVYLCASSRPGPRHGYTFGSGTRLTVV.

The V and J genes are TRBV12-5 and TRBJ2-3, with 9 bases that match TRBD2. V lost 5 bases, J lost 4 bases, and 10 bases stayed unmatched. In germline, CDR1 is LGHNT, CDR2 FRNRAP. This CDR3 comprises 16 residues. CDR3 sequence (DNA): TGTGCTAGTGGTACTGGAAGCGCGGGGGGGCCAGATACGCAGTATTTT. Residues: CASGTGSAGGPDTQYF.

The chain couples TRBV19 to TRBJ1-5, with TRBD1 identical over 8 bases. The trim removed 5 bases at V and 3 bases at J, leaving 9 bases unmatched. CDR3 length: 16 amino acids. Germline loops: CDR1 LNHDA, CDR2 SQIVND (reference sequence). CDR3 residues: CASSDRTGLNNQPQHF. The CDR3 nucleotides are TGTGCCAGTAGTGACCGGACAGGGTTGAACAATCAGCCCCAGCATTTT.

The rearrangement joins TRBV29-1 to TRBJ2-3; 7 bases fit TRBD2. Germline values: CDR1 SQVTM, CDR2 ANQGSEA. The length of the CDR3 is 14 residues. The CDR3 bases are TGCACCGCTTCTCCTAGCGGTAGCACAGATACGCAGTATTTT. Translating it yields CTASPSGSTDTQYF.

The chain carries TRBV6-6 and TRBJ2-7; 7 bases agree with TRBD1. This CDR3 has 13 residues. The V segment lost 7 bases and the J segment 3 bases; nucleotides outside the gene matches: 6. CDR1 MNHNY and CDR2 SVGAGI come from the germline V gene (reference sequence). CDR3 nucleotide sequence: TGTGCCAGCAATGGACAGGTGAGCTACGAGCAGTACTTC. Translated, it gives CASNGQVSYEQYF.

This rearrangement joins TRBV6-5 to TRBJ1-1; no definite D call. The CDR3 sequence is 15 residues long. V was cut by 0 bases and J by 0 bases, with 8 bases left in between. The V gene's germline CDR1 is MNHEY and CDR2 SVGAGI. CDR3 protein: CASSYSSRLNTEAFF. The CDR3 region has the DNA TGTGCCAGCAGTTACTCGAGCAGGCTGAACACTGAAGCTTTCTTT.